This T cell receptor beta chain was captured by sequencing in a study of PD-1 blockade in classical Hodgkin lymphoma. Time point given: newly diagnosed, previously untreated cHL patient sample. PBMCs from untreated, newly diagnosed classical Hodgkin lymphoma were comparison samples. The protocol was immunoSEQ multiplex PCR, while the TCRdb copy is restricted to in-frame clones and leaves out a portion. The sample lists roughly 70,000 clones, over 90% seen once, with about 2.8% in the top ten. Trimming left V 5 bases short and J 8 bases short, with 18 bases between. This CDR3 contains 14 residues. Looked up from germline, CDR1 is LNHDA and CDR2 is SQIVND (reference sequence). Concerning this clone itself: Its antigen remains unknown.

Whole-study results and caveats: Repertoire differences have undefined causes, possibly disease activity or prior therapy. A reduction in baseline TCR diversity was reportedly seen in newly diagnosed patients relative to healthy donors.

This receptor was obtained from a human donor with classical Hodgkin lymphoma. Sequences were obtained from peripheral blood mononuclear cells (PBMCs). The rearrangement links TRBV19 to TRBJ1-2; tentative D call: TRBD1 (6 bases). Here the CDR3 reads CASSFTGNAGGYTF. The CDR3, as DNA: TGTGCCAGTAGTTTCACAGGGAATGCTGGGGGCTACACCTTC.